This T cell receptor beta chain was profiled in a study of T cell responses to AZD1222 COVID-19 vaccine. Points from the study as a whole: Baseline antibody screening turned up just a handful of seropositive AZD1222 recipients. Following two doses of AZD1222, Spike-specific TCR breadth and depth rose. In the spike-specific TCR repertoire, nearly half reportedly target unmutated variant regions.

The count of this clone is one. Its antigen is not identified. Clones were read by immunoSEQ multiplex PCR, and TCRdb kept only the in-frame ones, dropping some. The repertoire holds 150,000 to 200,000 clones, with about 91% as singletons. CDR1 and CDR2 from the germline V gene are SGHNT and YENEEA. V was shortened by 5 bases and J by 5 bases, with 15 bases between the two germline ends. The CDR3 extends over 14 amino acids. The clonotype comes from an adult in good health. The sequencing used peripheral blood, collected on day 0 of MenACWY control vaccination. The V gene is TRBV11-3, the J gene TRBJ1-1; the D is unclear. DNA for the CDR3: TGTGCCAGCAGCCCCGGTGTGGATCGGACTGAAGCTTTCTTT. This codes for CASSPGVDRTEAFF.